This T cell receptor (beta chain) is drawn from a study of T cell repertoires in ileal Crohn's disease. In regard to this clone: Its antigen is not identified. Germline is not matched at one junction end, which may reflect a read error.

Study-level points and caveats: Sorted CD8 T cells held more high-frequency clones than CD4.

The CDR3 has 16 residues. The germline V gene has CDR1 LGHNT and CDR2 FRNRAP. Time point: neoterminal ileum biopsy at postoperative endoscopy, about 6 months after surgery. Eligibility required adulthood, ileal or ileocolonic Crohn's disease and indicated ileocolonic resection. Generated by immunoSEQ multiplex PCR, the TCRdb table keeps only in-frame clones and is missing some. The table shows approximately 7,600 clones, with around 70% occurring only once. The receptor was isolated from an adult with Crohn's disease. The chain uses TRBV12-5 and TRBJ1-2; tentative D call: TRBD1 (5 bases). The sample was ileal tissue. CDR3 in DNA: TGTGCTAGTGGCTTGGCGGCGGGACGCCCTGGAAATGGCTACACCTTC. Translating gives CASGLAAGRPGNGYTF. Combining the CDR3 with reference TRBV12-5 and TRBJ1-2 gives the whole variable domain DARVTQTPRHKVTEMGQEVTMRCQPILGHNTVFWYRQTMMQGLELLAYFRNRAPLDDSGMPKDRFSAEMPDATLATLKIQPSEPRDSAVYFCASGLAAGRPGNGYTFGSGTRLTVV.